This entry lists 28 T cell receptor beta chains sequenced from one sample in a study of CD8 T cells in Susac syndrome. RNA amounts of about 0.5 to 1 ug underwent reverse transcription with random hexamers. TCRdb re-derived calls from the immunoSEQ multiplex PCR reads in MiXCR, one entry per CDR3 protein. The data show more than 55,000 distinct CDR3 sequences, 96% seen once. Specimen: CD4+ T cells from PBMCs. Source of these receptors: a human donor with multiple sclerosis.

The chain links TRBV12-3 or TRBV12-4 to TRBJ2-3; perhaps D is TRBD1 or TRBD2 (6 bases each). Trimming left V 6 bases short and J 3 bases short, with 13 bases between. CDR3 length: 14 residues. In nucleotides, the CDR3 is TGTGCCAGCAGGGCCCAAGGGGGGACAGATACGCAGTATTTT. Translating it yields CASRAQGGTDTQYF.

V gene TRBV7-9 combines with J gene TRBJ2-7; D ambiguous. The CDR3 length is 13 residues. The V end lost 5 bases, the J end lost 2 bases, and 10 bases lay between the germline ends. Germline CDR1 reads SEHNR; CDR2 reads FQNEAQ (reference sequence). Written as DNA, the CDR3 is TGTGCCAGCAGCCCGGCCCCCACCTACGAGCAGTACTTC. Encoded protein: CASSPAPTYEQYF. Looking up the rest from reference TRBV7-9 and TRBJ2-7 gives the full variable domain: DTGVSQNPRHKITKRGQNVTFRCDPISEHNRLYWYRQTLGQGPEFLTYFQNEAQLEKSRLLSDRFSAERPKGSFSTLEIQRTEQGDSAMYLCASSPAPTYEQYFGPGTRLTVT.

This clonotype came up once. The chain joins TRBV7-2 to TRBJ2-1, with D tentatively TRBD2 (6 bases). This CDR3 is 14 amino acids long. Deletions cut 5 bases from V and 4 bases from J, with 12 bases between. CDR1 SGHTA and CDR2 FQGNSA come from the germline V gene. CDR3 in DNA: TGTGCCAGCAGCATCCCCGGGACTTACAATGAGCAGTTCTTC. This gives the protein CASSIPGTYNEQFF.

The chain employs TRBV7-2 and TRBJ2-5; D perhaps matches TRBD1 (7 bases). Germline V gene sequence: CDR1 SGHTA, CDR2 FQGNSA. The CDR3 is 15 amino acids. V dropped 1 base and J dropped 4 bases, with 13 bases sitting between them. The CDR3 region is CASSLVGGQRETQYF. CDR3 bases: TGTGCCAGCAGCTTAGTGGGGGGACAGAGAGAGACCCAGTACTTC.

CDR3 in DNA: TGTGCCAGCAGTTACCAATACGAGCAGTACTTC. It translates to CASSYQYEQYF. The gene calls are TRBV6-5 and TRBJ2-7; D is unclear. Per the germline V gene, CDR1 is MNHEY and CDR2 is SVGAGI. Trimming took off 2 bases at V and 4 bases at J, with 3 bases between the two ends. The CDR3 loop spans 11 amino acids.

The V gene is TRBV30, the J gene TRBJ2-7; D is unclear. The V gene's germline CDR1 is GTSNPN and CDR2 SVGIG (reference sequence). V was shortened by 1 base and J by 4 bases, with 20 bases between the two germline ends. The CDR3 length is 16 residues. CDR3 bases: TGTGCCTGGAGTGCAAAGGACCCACGCCGCCTTTACGAGCAGTACTTC. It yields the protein CAWSAKDPRRLYEQYF.

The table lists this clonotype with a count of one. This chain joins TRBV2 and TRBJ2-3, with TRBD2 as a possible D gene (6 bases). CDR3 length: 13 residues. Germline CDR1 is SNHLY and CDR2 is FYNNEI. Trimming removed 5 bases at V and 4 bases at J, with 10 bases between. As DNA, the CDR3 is TGTGCCAGCAGTTGGGGACTCTCAGATACGCAGTATTTT. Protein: CASSWGLSDTQYF.

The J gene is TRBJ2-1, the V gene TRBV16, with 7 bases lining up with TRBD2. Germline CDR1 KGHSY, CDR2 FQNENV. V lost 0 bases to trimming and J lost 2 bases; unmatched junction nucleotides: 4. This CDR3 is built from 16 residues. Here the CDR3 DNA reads TGTGCCAGCAGCCAATCGGGAGGGAACCCCTACAATGAGCAGTTCTTC. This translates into CASSQSGGNPYNEQFF. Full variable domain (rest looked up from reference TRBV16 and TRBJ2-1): GEEVAQTPKHLVRGEGQKAKLYCAPIKGHSYVFWYQQVLKNEFKFLISFQNENVFDETGMPKERFSAKCLPNSPCSLEIQATKLEDSAVYFCASSQSGGNPYNEQFFGPGTRLTVL.

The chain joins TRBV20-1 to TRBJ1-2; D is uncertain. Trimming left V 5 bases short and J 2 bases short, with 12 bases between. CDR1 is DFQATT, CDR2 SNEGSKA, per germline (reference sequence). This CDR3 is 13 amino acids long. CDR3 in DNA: TGCAGTGCTCAAGGCAGCCTAAACTATGGCTACACCTTC. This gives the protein CSAQGSLNYGYTF.

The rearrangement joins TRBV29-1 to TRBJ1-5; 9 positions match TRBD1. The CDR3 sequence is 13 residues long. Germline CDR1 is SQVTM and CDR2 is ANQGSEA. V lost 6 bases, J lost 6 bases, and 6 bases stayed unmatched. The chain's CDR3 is CSVRTGVGQPQHF. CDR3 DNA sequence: TGCAGCGTGCGGACAGGGGTTGGTCAGCCCCAGCATTTT.

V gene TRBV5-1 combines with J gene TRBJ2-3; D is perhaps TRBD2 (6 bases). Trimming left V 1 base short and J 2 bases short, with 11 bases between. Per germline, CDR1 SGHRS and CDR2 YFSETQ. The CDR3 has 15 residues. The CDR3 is CASSLIGLHTDTQYF. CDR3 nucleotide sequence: TGCGCCAGCAGCTTGATCGGACTACACACAGATACGCAGTATTTT.

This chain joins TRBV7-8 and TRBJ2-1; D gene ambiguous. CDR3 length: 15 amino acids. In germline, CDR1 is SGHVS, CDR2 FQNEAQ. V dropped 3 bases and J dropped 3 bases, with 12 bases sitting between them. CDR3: CASSFGGWRYNEQFF. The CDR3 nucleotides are TGTGCCAGCAGCTTCGGTGGTTGGCGCTACAATGAGCAGTTCTTC.

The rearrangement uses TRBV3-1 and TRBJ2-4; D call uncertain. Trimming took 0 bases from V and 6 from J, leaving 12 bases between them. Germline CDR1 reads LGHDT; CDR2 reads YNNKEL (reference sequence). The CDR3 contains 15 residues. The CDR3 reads CASSQDFKLGNIQYF. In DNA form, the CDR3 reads TGTGCCAGCAGCCAAGACTTCAAGCTGGGAAACATTCAGTACTTC. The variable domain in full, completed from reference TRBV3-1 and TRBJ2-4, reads DTAVSQTPKYLVTQMGNDKSIKCEQNLGHDTMYWYKQDSKKFLKIMFSYNNKELIINETVPNRFSPKSPDKAHLNLHINSLELGDSAVYFCASSQDFKLGNIQYFGAGTRLSVL.

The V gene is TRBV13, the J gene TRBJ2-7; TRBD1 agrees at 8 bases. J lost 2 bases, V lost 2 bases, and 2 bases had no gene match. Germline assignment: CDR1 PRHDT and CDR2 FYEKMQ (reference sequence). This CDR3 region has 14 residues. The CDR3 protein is CASSLLQGAYEQYF. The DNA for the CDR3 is TGTGCCAGCAGCTTACTACAGGGGGCCTACGAGCAGTACTTC.

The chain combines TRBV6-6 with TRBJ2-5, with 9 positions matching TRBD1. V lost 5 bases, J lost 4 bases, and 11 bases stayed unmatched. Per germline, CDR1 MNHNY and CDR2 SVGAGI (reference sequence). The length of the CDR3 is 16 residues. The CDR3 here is CASSPRWTGERETQYF. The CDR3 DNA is TGTGCCAGCAGTCCCAGATGGACAGGGGAAAGAGAGACCCAGTACTTC.

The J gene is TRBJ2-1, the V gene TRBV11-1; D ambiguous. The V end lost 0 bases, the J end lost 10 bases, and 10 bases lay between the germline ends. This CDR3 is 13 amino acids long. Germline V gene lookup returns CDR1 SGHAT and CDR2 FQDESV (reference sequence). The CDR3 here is CASSLASGTEQFF. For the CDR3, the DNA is TGTGCCAGCAGCTTAGCGTCAGGAACAGAGCAGTTCTTC.

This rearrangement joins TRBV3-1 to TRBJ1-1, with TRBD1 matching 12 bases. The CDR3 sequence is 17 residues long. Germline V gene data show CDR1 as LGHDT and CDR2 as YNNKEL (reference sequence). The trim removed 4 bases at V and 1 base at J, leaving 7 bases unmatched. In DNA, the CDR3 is TGTGCCAGCAGCCCCGGGACAGGGGGCAGAGGGAACACTGAAGCTTTCTTT. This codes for CASSPGTGGRGNTEAFF.

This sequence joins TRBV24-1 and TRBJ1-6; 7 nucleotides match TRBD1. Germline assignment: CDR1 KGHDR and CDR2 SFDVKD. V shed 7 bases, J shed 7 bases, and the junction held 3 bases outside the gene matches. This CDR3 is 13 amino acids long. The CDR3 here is CATSDRDNSPLHF. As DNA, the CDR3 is TGTGCCACCAGCGACAGGGACAATTCACCCCTCCACTTT.

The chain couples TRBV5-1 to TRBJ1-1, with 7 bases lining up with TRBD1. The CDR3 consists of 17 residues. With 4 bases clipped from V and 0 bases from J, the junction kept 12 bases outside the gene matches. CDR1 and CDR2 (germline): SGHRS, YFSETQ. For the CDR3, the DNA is TGCGCCAGCAGCCTCGCAAGACAGGGAAACATGAACACTGAAGCTTTCTTT. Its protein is CASSLARQGNMNTEAFF.

The DNA for the CDR3 is TGCGCCAGCAGCCAGGTTCCTAGCTCTGGGGCCAACGTCCTGACTTTC. It is translated as CASSQVPSSGANVLTF. The chain combines TRBV4-3 with TRBJ2-6; no reliable D call. Germline assignment: CDR1 LGHNA and CDR2 YSLEER. Trimming cost V 3 bases and J 0 bases, with 9 bases left between them. There are 16 residues in the CDR3.

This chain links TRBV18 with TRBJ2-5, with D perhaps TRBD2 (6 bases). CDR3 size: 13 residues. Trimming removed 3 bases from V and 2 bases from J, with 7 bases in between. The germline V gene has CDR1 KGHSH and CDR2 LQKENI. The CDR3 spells CASSPGLQETQYF. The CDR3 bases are TGTGCCAGCTCACCTGGACTACAAGAGACCCAGTACTTC.

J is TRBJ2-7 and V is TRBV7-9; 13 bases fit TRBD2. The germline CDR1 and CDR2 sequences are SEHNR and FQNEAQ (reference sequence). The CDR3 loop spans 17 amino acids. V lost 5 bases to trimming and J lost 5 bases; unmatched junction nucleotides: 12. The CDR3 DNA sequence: TGTGCCAGCAGCGCAACCAGACTAGCGGGGGGCCAGGACGAGCAGTACTTC. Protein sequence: CASSATRLAGGQDEQYF.

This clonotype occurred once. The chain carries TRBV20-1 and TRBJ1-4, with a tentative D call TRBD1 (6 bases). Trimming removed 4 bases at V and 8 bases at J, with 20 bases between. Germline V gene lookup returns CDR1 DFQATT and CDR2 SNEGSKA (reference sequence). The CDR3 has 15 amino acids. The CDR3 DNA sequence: TGCAGTGCTACCCGACAGGCAGGGTCGGACGAAAAACTGTTTTTT. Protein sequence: CSATRQAGSDEKLFF.

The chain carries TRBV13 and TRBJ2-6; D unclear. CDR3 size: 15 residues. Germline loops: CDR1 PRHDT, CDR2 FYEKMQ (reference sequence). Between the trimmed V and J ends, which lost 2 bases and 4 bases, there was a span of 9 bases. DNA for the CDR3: TGTGCCAGCAGCTTACGAGTGACCGGGGCCAACGTCCTGACTTTC. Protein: CASSLRVTGANVLTF.

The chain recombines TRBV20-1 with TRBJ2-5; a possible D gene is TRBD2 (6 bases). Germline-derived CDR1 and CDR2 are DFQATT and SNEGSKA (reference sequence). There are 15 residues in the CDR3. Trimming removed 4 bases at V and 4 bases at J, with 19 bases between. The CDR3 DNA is TGCAGTGCTAACACCGGGACTGACAAGAGAGAGACCCAGTACTTC. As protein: CSANTGTDKRETQYF.

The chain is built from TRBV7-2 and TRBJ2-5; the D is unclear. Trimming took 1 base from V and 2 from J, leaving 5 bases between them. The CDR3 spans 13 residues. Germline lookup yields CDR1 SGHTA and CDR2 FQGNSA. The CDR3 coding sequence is TGTGCCAGCAGCTTAGTCTTACAAGAGACCCAGTACTTC. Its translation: CASSLVLQETQYF.

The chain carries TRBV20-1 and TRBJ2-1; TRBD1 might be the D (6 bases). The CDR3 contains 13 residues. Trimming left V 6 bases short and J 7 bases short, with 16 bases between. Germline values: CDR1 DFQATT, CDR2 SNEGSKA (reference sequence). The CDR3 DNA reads TGCAGTGCCGCCAGGGGTAGATGGAATGAGCAGTTCTTC. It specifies CSAARGRWNEQFF.

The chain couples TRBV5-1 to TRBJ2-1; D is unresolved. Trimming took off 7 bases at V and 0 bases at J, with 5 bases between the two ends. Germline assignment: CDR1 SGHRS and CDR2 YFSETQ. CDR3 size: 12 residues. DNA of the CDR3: TGCGCCAGCGTGGGCTCCTACAATGAGCAGTTCTTC. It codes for CASVGSYNEQFF.